This TCR beta chain was retrieved from a study of shared clonotypes between healthy human individuals. Looking at the study overall: Donor composition was two women and a few men, aged 18 to 49. General observations from the study: It was the few donors that limited the genetic and exposure-history diversity represented. Approximately 4.6% of naive CD4 clonotypes were common to a handful of donors.

Produced via immunoSEQ multiplex PCR; TCRdb's table is partial and in-frame only. Counted here are roughly 700,000 clones, roughly 70% occurring once; the ten biggest clones make up approximately 1.8%. Of note for this clone: What it recognizes is unknown.

Germline V lookup: CDR1 SNHLY, CDR2 FYNNEI. The ends were cut back, 11 bases at V and 5 bases at J, with 14 bases in the middle. This CDR3 region has 12 residues. The sequencing sample was made of memory CD4+ T cells sorted from blood. Subset indicated: CD45RA-negative fraction. The source of this sequence is a woman aged 30 to 39 in good health. This chain joins TRBV2 and TRBJ2-3; D remains ambiguous. The CDR3 protein is CARGSLGDTQYF. The DNA for the CDR3 is TGTGCCCGCGGTTCTTTGGGAGATACGCAGTATTTT.